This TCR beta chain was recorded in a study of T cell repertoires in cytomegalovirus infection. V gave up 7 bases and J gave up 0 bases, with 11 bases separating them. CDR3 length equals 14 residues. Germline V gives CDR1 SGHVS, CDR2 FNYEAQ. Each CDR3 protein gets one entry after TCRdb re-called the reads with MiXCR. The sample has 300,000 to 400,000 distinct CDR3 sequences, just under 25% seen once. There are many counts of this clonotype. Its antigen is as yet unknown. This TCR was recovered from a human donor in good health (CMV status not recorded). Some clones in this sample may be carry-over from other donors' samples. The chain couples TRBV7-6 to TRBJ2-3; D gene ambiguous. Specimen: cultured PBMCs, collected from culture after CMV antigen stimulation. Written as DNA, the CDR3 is TGTGCCAGCACCCTAACCTCTAGCACAGATACGCAGTATTTT. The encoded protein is CASTLTSSTDTQYF.